These T cell receptor beta chains were read from a single sample in a study of T cell responses to AZD1222 COVID-19 vaccine. Produced via immunoSEQ multiplex PCR; TCRdb's table is partial and in-frame only. Of 120,000 to 150,000 clones in the sample, 80% to 90% were seen once. Source: peripheral blood, taken on day 0 of AZD1222 vaccination. These receptors came from an adult in good health. Both conserved end residues are part of each CDR3. A D gene is named only where the DNA matches it firmly. Rows may omit the clone size; those that give it use once, few, many or a size class.

cdr3_length	v_call	d_call	clone_size	j_call	cdr3_nt	cdr3_aa
14	TRBV28	NA	NA	TRBJ2-7	TGTGCCAGCAGTTTTGTCCAGGGTAGGTACGAGCAGTACTTC	CASSFVQGRYEQYF
15	TRBV4-3	NA	few	TRBJ1-5	TGCGCCAGCAGCCAGTTTATGGATAACAATCAGCCCCAGCATTTT	CASSQFMDNNQPQHF
16	TRBV25-1	TRBD1	NA	TRBJ1-4	TGTGCCAGCAGTGGAAATACAGGGGGCTTAAGTGAAAAACTGTTTTTT	CASSGNTGGLSEKLFF
13	TRBV19	NA	once	TRBJ1-5	TGTGCCAGTAGTAGCGCTTTCAATCAGCCCCAGCATTTT	CASSSAFNQPQHF
14	TRBV10-3	TRBD1	NA	TRBJ1-6	TGTGCCATCAGGCCGGGACAGAATAATTCACCCCTCCACTTT	CAIRPGQNNSPLHF
15	TRBV7-9	NA	once	TRBJ1-2	TGTGCCAGCAGCCTTCCGGGGCGGGTTGAGGATGGCTACACCTTC	CASSLPGRVEDGYTF
16	TRBV30	NA	NA	TRBJ1-1	TGTGCCTGGAGTGTCCCCCGGTTGCCTTTGAACACTGAAGCTTTCTTT	CAWSVPRLPLNTEAFF
13	TRBV5-6	NA	NA	TRBJ2-3	TGTGCCAGCAGAGTCATGGGCACAGATACGCAGTATTTT	CASRVMGTDTQYF
16	TRBV7-8	TRBD1	NA	TRBJ2-5	TGTGCCAGCAGCTCGCTTTTAAGGGGGCCTAGGGAGACCCAGTACTTC	CASSSLLRGPRETQYF
13	TRBV6-5	NA	few	TRBJ1-2	TGTGCCAGCAGTTACTCAGACAGCTATGGCTACACCTTC	CASSYSDSYGYTF
14	TRBV6-2/TRBV6-3	NA	NA	TRBJ1-2	TGTGCCAGCAGTTACTCACGGACGCAGGTCGGCTACACCTTC	CASSYSRTQVGYTF
16	TRBV28	NA	NA	TRBJ2-1	TGTGCCAGCAGTCCCCCGACTAGATGGGGGAACAATGAGCAGTTCTTC	CASSPPTRWGNNEQFF
18	TRBV13	NA	NA	TRBJ2-7	TGTGCCAGCAGCCCTAGATCGGTGGGGTCACCGACCTCCTACGAGCAGTACTTC	CASSPRSVGSPTSYEQYF
12	TRBV18	NA	NA	TRBJ1-2	TGTGCCAGCTCACCGATCAGCTATGGCTACACCTTC	CASSPISYGYTF
15	TRBV28	NA	once	TRBJ2-7	TGTGCCAGCAGGAATACAGGGTTTCACCTATACGAGCAGTACTTC	CASRNTGFHLYEQYF
11	TRBV27	NA	NA	TRBJ2-1	TGTGCCAGCAGTTACGGGGACTGGCAGTTCTTC	CASSYGDWQFF
15	TRBV6-2/TRBV6-3	TRBD1	NA	TRBJ1-1	TGTGCCAGCAGTCGACCGGGACAGGGGGAAACTGAAGCTTTCTTT	CASSRPGQGETEAFF
16	TRBV28	TRBD2	NA	TRBJ2-2	TGTGCCAGCAGCCAAGCGGGGCAATCGAACACCGGGGAGCTGTTTTTT	CASSQAGQSNTGELFF
17	TRBV7-2	TRBD2	NA	TRBJ2-1	TGTGCCAGCAGCTCGACTAGCGGGAGGAGCTCCTACAATGAGCAGTTCTTC	CASSSTSGRSSYNEQFF
17	TRBV30	TRBD1	NA	TRBJ1-2	TGTGCCTGGGTGTTAGGGGGCGGACTTGAAGGGGACTATGGCTACACCTTC	CAWVLGGGLEGDYGYTF
17	TRBV7-2	NA	NA	TRBJ1-2	TGTGCCAGCAGCTTAGGGGCCGGGGGCAGGATAAACTATGGCTACACCTTC	CASSLGAGGRINYGYTF